This T cell receptor (beta chain) emerged from a study of T cells expressing NK-cell markers. About this clonotype: Its target is unknown.

Study outcomes and limitations: Of the CD8+ T cell pool in over 5 donors, roughly 1.0-8% was accounted for by dominant NKG2C+ clonotypes.

From germline, CDR1 is SEHNR and CDR2 FQNEAQ (reference sequence). The CDR3 length is 13 residues. TCRdb reprocessed the 5' RACE reads, keeping one entry per CDR3 protein, no DNA. The specimen's table records 200,000 to 300,000 distinct CDR3 sequences. Sequencing used blood T cells: a sorted CD56 or NKG2C T cell subset, CD4+ or CD8+ T cells, or bulk PBMC T cells (not recorded which). This receptor was obtained from a woman between 18 and 70 years old in good health. The genes are TRBV7-9 and TRBJ2-7; the TRBD1 assignment by TCRdb is unverifiable without DNA. The CDR3 sequence: CASSLEAANEQYF.